These 20 T cell receptor beta chains came from one sample sequenced in a study of shared clonotypes between healthy human individuals. Assay: immunoSEQ multiplex PCR; the TCRdb copy retains only in-frame clones and omits some. The sample records about 690,000 clones, about 92% being singletons. Sequenced sample: memory CD8+ T cells from PBMCs. Regarding subset: CD45RO+ cells pooled with CCR7-negative TemRA cells. The receptors stem from a young man in good health. Some clones in this sample may be carry-over from other donors' samples.

This clone was found once. CDR3 nucleotide sequence: TGTGCCAGCAGCTTGGGAACGGGAGGGCCCCAAGATACGCAGTATTTT. This sequence encodes CASSLGTGGPQDTQYF. The chain has TRBV7-3 and TRBJ2-3; 8 bases agree with TRBD2. The CDR3 length is 16 residues. The germline V gene encodes CDR1 SGHTA and CDR2 FQGTGA. V shed 3 bases and J 5 bases; nucleotides not matched to a gene: 10. The variable domain in full, with the rest retrieved from reference TRBV7-3 and TRBJ2-3, is GAGVSQTPSNKVTEKGKYVELRCDPISGHTALYWYRQSLGQGPEFLIYFQGTGAADDSGLPNDRFFAVRPEGSVSTLKIQRTERGDSAVYLCASSLGTGGPQDTQYFGPGTRLTVL.

This clone has a handful of counts. The gene calls are TRBV4-3 and TRBJ1-5, with 8 nucleotides matching TRBD1. Germline V CDR1 and CDR2: LGHNA, YSLEER. The CDR3 totals 15 residues. Trimming at V came to 4 bases and at J to 3 bases, leaving 5 bases not matched to a gene. CDR3 bases: TGCGCCAGCAGCCCCGGGACAGGAATCAATCAGCCCCAGCATTTT. Its translation is CASSPGTGINQPQHF.

V usage is TRBV28 and J usage is TRBJ2-7; D is unclear. Trimming stripped 8 bases from V and 0 bases from J, with 14 bases between. The CDR3 loop spans 14 amino acids. Germline V CDR1 and CDR2: MDHEN, SYDVKM. CDR3 in amino acids: CASAPHGNSYEQYF. DNA of the CDR3: TGTGCCAGCGCCCCCCACGGAAACTCCTACGAGCAGTACTTC.

This clone was recorded once. This chain joins TRBV29-1 and TRBJ2-1; D unclear. The germline gives CDR1 SQVTM, CDR2 ANQGSEA. The V gene lost 6 bases and the J gene lost 3 bases, with 18 bases spanning the gap. The CDR3 loop spans 15 amino acids. The chain's CDR3 is CSVPPVGLLYNEQFF. For the CDR3, the DNA is TGCAGCGTCCCTCCGGTAGGGCTCCTCTACAATGAGCAGTTCTTC.

This chain links TRBV27 with TRBJ2-5; the match to TRBD2 covers 9 bases. Germline CDR1 reads MNHEY; CDR2 reads SMNVEV (reference sequence). Unmatched junction bases numbered 9, after V lost 6 bases and J lost 4 bases. This CDR3 has 15 amino acids. The DNA for the CDR3 is TGTGCCAGCAGCGTTTCCGGCGGGAGGGGAGAGACCCAGTACTTC. It yields the protein CASSVSGGRGETQYF.

Note on this clone: Other DNA sequences of this sample code for an identical CDR3. The V call is TRBV27, the J call TRBJ2-3, with D unclear. Germline CDR1 reads MNHEY; CDR2 reads SMNVEV (reference sequence). This CDR3 comprises 11 residues. V was clipped by 5 bases and J by 5 bases, with 5 bases between them. The DNA of the CDR3 is TGTGCCAGCAGTAAAGGAGATACGCAGTATTTT. Protein product: CASSKGDTQYF.

Worth noting for this clone: Different DNA sequences within this sample yield the same CDR3. The chain joins TRBV5-4 to TRBJ2-7; TRBD2 matches at 10 bases. The J segment lost 2 bases and the V segment lost 4 bases, leaving 6 bases of the junction unmatched. Germline V lookup: CDR1 SGHNT, CDR2 YYREEE (reference sequence). CDR3 length: 15 amino acids. The DNA for the CDR3 is TGTGCCAGCAGCCTGCGGCTAGCGGGAGCCTACGAGCAGTACTTC. Its protein is CASSLRLAGAYEQYF. Supplemented by reference TRBV5-4 and TRBJ2-7, the full variable domain reads ETGVTQSPTHLIKTRGQQVTLRCSSQSGHNTVSWYQQALGQGPQFIFQYYREEENGRGNFPPRFSGLQFPNYSSELNVNALELDDSALYLCASSLRLAGAYEQYFGPGTRLTVT.

The V call is TRBV4-1, the J call TRBJ2-1, with a possible D match to TRBD2 (6 bases). The germline V gene has CDR1 MGHRA and CDR2 YSYEKL. CDR3 length: 17 amino acids. The V end was cut by 4 bases, the J end by 3 bases, with 19 bases between. CDR3 sequence reads: CASSPLGAGKVYNEQFF. The DNA for the CDR3 is TGCGCCAGCAGCCCCTTGGGCGCGGGGAAGGTCTACAATGAGCAGTTCTTC.

This chain uses TRBV11-2 with TRBJ1-2, with D perhaps TRBD1 (5 bases). CDR3 size: 15 residues. Germline V gene data show CDR1 as SGHAT and CDR2 as FQNNGV. V shed 7 bases and J shed 4 bases, with 19 bases lying between them. The CDR3 protein is CASTNSPGGIYGYTF. The CDR3 DNA is TGTGCCAGCACAAACTCCCCTGGGGGGATCTATGGCTACACCTTC.

The chain uses TRBV7-9 and TRBJ1-1; D is uncertain. CDR3 length: 14 residues. Looked up from germline, CDR1 is SEHNR and CDR2 is FQNEAQ (reference sequence). V dropped 5 bases and J dropped 1 base, with 11 bases sitting between them. As DNA, the CDR3 is TGTGCCAGCAGCCATCTCGGGAGGAACACTGAAGCTTTCTTT. Residues: CASSHLGRNTEAFF.

The chain couples TRBV28 to TRBJ2-4, with 7 bases matching TRBD2. The CDR3 totals 18 residues. V was pared by 3 bases and J by 6 bases, with 17 bases of the junction left unmatched. Looked up from germline, CDR1 is MDHEN and CDR2 is SYDVKM. The DNA for the CDR3 is TGTGCCAGCAGTTTTGGGACTAACGGCGGGAGTTGGGTAAACATTCAGTACTTC. It is translated as CASSFGTNGGSWVNIQYF.

The V and J genes are TRBV7-2 and TRBJ2-1; 10 positions match TRBD2. Germline CDR1 SGHTA, CDR2 FQGNSA. CDR3 length: 15 residues. V lost 4 bases to trimming and J lost 3 bases; unmatched junction nucleotides: 3. The CDR3 sequence is CASSYLAGVYNEQFF. In nucleotides, the CDR3 is TGTGCCAGCAGCTATCTAGCGGGAGTCTACAATGAGCAGTTCTTC.

The V call is TRBV4-1, the J call TRBJ2-1; 9 nucleotides match TRBD2. From germline, CDR1 is MGHRA and CDR2 YSYEKL. The CDR3 sequence is 15 residues long. V was pared by 4 bases and J by 2 bases, with 3 bases of the junction left unmatched. CDR3 in DNA: TGCGCCAGCAGCCTGCGGGAGGGCGCCTACAATGAGCAGTTCTTC. Translation gives CASSLREGAYNEQFF.

The chain couples TRBV7-8 to TRBJ2-7; 12 bases are a match to TRBD2. Germline values: CDR1 SGHVS, CDR2 FQNEAQ. The CDR3 consists of 18 residues. V shed 1 base, J shed 6 bases, and the junction held 13 bases outside the gene matches. The CDR3 nucleotides are TGTGCCAGCAGCTTAGAAGCTAGCGGGAGGGCCGTCGGAGGCGAGCAGTACTTC. Its translation is CASSLEASGRAVGGEQYF.

The chain links TRBV28 to TRBJ1-3, with 9 bases aligning to TRBD1. Trimming at V came to 5 bases and at J to 4 bases, leaving 6 bases not matched to a gene. The CDR3 consists of 15 residues. Looked up from germline, CDR1 is MDHEN and CDR2 is SYDVKM. The CDR3 protein is CASSPRTGEGNTIYF. CDR3 nucleotides: TGTGCCAGCAGTCCCCGGACAGGGGAGGGAAACACCATATATTTT.

In its sample, this clone was seen once. V usage is TRBV27 and J usage is TRBJ1-1; D may be TRBD1 (6 bases). CDR3 length: 14 residues. Germline V CDR1 and CDR2: MNHEY, SMNVEV (reference sequence). Trimming stripped 7 bases from V and 0 bases from J, with 12 bases between. CDR3 coding DNA: TGTGCCAGCATCTTCGGGGGGCTGAACACTGAAGCTTTCTTT. This encodes CASIFGGLNTEAFF.

This chain connects TRBV5-4 to TRBJ1-1; no reliable D call. Germline CDR1 and CDR2: SGHNT and YYREEE (reference sequence). CDR3 length: 14 residues. The germline V and J ends were trimmed by 2 bases and 0 bases, with 8 bases remaining between them. CDR3 protein: CASSFGDLNTEAFF. In DNA form, the CDR3 reads TGTGCCAGCAGCTTTGGTGACTTGAACACTGAAGCTTTCTTT. The full variable domain, in which reference TRBV5-4 and TRBJ1-1 provide the parts outside the CDR3, is ETGVTQSPTHLIKTRGQQVTLRCSSQSGHNTVSWYQQALGQGPQFIFQYYREEENGRGNFPPRFSGLQFPNYSSELNVNALELDDSALYLCASSFGDLNTEAFFGQGTRLTVV.

This chain uses TRBV7-2 with TRBJ1-5, with D uncertain. Trimming took off 1 base at V and 3 bases at J, with 4 bases between the two ends. The CDR3 loop spans 13 amino acids. The germline V gene has CDR1 SGHTA and CDR2 FQGNSA. The DNA for the CDR3 is TGTGCCAGCAGCTTAGTCGACAATCAGCCCCAGCATTTT. It specifies CASSLVDNQPQHF.

This chain links TRBV13 with TRBJ2-1; D may be TRBD1 or TRBD2 (5 bases each). The CDR3 has 13 residues. The germline V gene has CDR1 PRHDT and CDR2 FYEKMQ (reference sequence). Trimming pared 6 bases from V and 12 bases from J, leaving 18 bases between. As DNA, the CDR3 is TGTGCCAGCAGGCCCCATTCGGGGCATTGGCAGTTCTTC. Protein sequence: CASRPHSGHWQFF.

This chain connects TRBV10-3 to TRBJ2-5, with 9 bases aligning to TRBD1. Germline V CDR1 and CDR2: ENHRY, SYGVKD. This CDR3 is built from 15 residues. With V trimmed by 9 bases and J by 0 bases, 8 bases remained unmatched. CDR3 loop: CAIRPGQGDQETQYF. The CDR3 nucleotides read TGTGCCATACGGCCGGGACAGGGAGACCAAGAGACCCAGTACTTC.